In this sample, the clone carrying this TCR beta chain turned up once. Its antigen remains unknown. The source of the sample is a study of radiotherapy plus CTLA-4 blockade in lung cancer. Study-wide context: Objective responses were recorded in around 18% of patients, with disease control recorded in 25% to 40%.

Some clones are missing from TCRdb's copy, which holds only in-frame ones; the method was immunoSEQ multiplex PCR. The profile shows over 85,000 clones, 88% of them singletons. Findings and limits, study-wide: Researchers report tumor-derived TCR clones expanding in blood after radiotherapy plus ipilimumab.

The V gene lost 4 bases and the J gene lost 2 bases, with 18 bases spanning the gap. The CDR3 loop spans 16 amino acids. Germline V gene sequence: CDR1 SEHNR, CDR2 FQNEAQ (reference sequence). Material: peripheral blood, obtained from a patient treated with radiotherapy plus ipilimumab. The sequence came from a human donor with non-small cell lung cancer that progressed on radiotherapy plus ipilimumab. The J gene is TRBJ2-7, the V gene TRBV7-9; D possibly corresponds to TRBD2 (6 bases). The DNA of the CDR3 is TGTGCCAGCAGCTCCACGGGGCACGGAGGGCCCTACGAGCAGTACTTC. Amino acid sequence: CASSSTGHGGPYEQYF.